The 20 T cell receptor beta chains in this list originate from one sample, sequenced in a study of identical twins. From the 5' RACE reads, TCRdb called clonotypes with MiXCR, one entry per CDR3 protein. The top ten hold around 0.25% of the sample, which has some 1,600,000 distinct CDR3 sequences, less than 35% seen once. The sequenced sample consisted of cord blood. These receptors all come from a newborn girl in good health.

V is TRBV6-1 and J is TRBJ1-5; no clear D. From germline, CDR1 is MNHNS and CDR2 SASEGT. CDR3 length equals 15 residues. V was cut by 1 base and J by 8 bases, with 15 bases left in between. CDR3 sequence: CASSEEGIGLKPQHF. The CDR3 DNA sequence: TGTGCCAGCAGTGAAGAAGGTATCGGGTTAAAGCCCCAGCATTTT.

In this sample, this clonotype turned up a few times. The chain combines TRBV12-3 or TRBV12-4 with TRBJ2-5, with a possible D match to TRBD1 (6 bases). This CDR3 spans 13 amino acids. Trimming left V 6 bases short and J 4 bases short, with 12 bases between. The CDR3 DNA reads as TGTGCCAGCAGCATCAGGGGTCGAGAGACCCAGTACTTC. It is translated as CASSIRGRETQYF.

J is TRBJ2-1 and V is TRBV20-1; 10 bases are shared with TRBD2. The CDR3 runs 15 residues. V was pared by 1 base and J by 4 bases, with 4 bases of the junction left unmatched. In germline, CDR1 is DFQATT, CDR2 SNEGSKA (reference sequence). CDR3 protein: CSARVPSGGYNEQFF. The DNA for the CDR3 is TGCAGTGCTAGAGTCCCTAGCGGGGGTTACAATGAGCAGTTCTTC.

The chain joins TRBV7-9 to TRBJ2-1; no reliable D call. Trimming took off 3 bases at V and 12 bases at J, with 21 bases between the two ends. Germline V gene data show CDR1 as SEHNR and CDR2 as FQNEAQ (reference sequence). This CDR3 is built from 15 residues. In DNA, the CDR3 is TGTGCCAGCAGCTTGGCAGAGACCGGCTCTTTTTCGCAGTTCTTC. Its protein product is CASSLAETGSFSQFF.

To note about this clonotype: A junction end diverges from the germline sequence, so it may reflect a read error. The rearrangement joins TRBV28 to TRBJ2-7, with TRBD2 matching over 13 bases. This CDR3 is 16 amino acids long. Germline assignment: CDR1 MDHEN and CDR2 SYDVKM. This chain's CDR3 is CASSLTQLAGGEERYF. The CDR3 nucleotides are TGTGCCAGCAGTTTGACGCAACTAGCGGGAGGGGAGGAGCGGTACTTC. Variable domain in full (rest from reference TRBV28 and TRBJ2-7): DVKVTQSSRYLVKRTGEKVFLECVQDMDHENMFWYRQDPGLGLRLIYFSYDVKMKEKGDIPEGYSVSREKKERFSLILESASTNQTSMYLCASSLTQLAGGEERYFGPGTRLTVT.

The chain carries TRBV27 and TRBJ1-2, with D possibly TRBD1 on 5 matching bases. This CDR3 is built from 14 residues. Germline values: CDR1 MNHEY, CDR2 SMNVEV (reference sequence). Trimming cost V 3 bases and J 2 bases, with 10 bases left between them. CDR3 nucleotide sequence: TGTGCCAGCAGTTTTAGGAGGGGCAACTATGGCTACACCTTC. It yields the protein CASSFRRGNYGYTF.

The chain couples TRBV5-1 to TRBJ2-3; D ambiguous. This CDR3 has 12 amino acids. V was clipped by 1 base and J by 9 bases, with 9 bases between them. Germline V gene data show CDR1 as SGHRS and CDR2 as YFSETQ. The CDR3 reads CASSLTRATQYF. CDR3 coding DNA: TGCGCCAGCAGCTTGACCCGGGCCACGCAGTATTTT.

The rearrangement uses TRBV4-2 and TRBJ2-1; either TRBD1 or TRBD2 may supply D (5 bases each). This CDR3 has 17 amino acids. The germline V gene encodes CDR1 LGHNA and CDR2 YNFKEQ. Between the trimmed V and J ends, which lost 3 bases and 7 bases, there was a span of 22 bases. This CDR3 reads CASSQGELLRSGNEQFF. The DNA of the CDR3 is TGTGCCAGCAGCCAGGGGGAGCTTCTTCGATCGGGAAATGAGCAGTTCTTC.

CDR3 DNA sequence: TGTGCCAGCAGCCCCCATCCTAGGGGGGCAGACAATGAGCAGTTCTTC. It specifies CASSPHPRGADNEQFF. The chain is built from TRBV9 and TRBJ2-1; the D call may be TRBD1 or TRBD2 (6 bases each). Trimming left V 4 bases short and J 5 bases short, with 19 bases between. The CDR3 loop spans 16 amino acids. Germline assignment: CDR1 SGDLS and CDR2 YYNGEE.

This chain links TRBV24-1 with TRBJ1-4, with TRBD1 as a possible D gene (6 bases). This CDR3 has 16 residues. The germline gives CDR1 KGHDR, CDR2 SFDVKD. Trimming removed 0 bases at V and 5 bases at J, with 12 bases between. CDR3 nucleotides: TGTGCCACCAGTGATTTGCAGGGACAAGACAATGAAAAACTGTTTTTT. It specifies CATSDLQGQDNEKLFF.

This clonotype occurred many times. The chain couples TRBV5-1 to TRBJ2-1, with D uncertain. The CDR3 is made up of 12 amino acids. Germline lookup yields CDR1 SGHRS and CDR2 YFSETQ. V shed 4 bases and J shed 7 bases, with 9 bases lying between them. CDR3 nucleotides: TGCGCCAGCAGCGCCCTGTTGAATGAGCAGTTCTTC. It codes for CASSALLNEQFF.

This clonotype was detected a few times. The chain joins TRBV14 to TRBJ1-4; D ambiguous. This CDR3 has 14 amino acids. CDR1 and CDR2 (germline): SGHDN, FVKESK. V was cut by 4 bases and J by 8 bases, with 14 bases left in between. The CDR3 bases are TGTGCCAGCAGCCCCCGGGCAACCTCAGAAAAACTGTTTTTT. Translating it yields CASSPRATSEKLFF.

The J gene is TRBJ2-4, the V gene TRBV12-3 or TRBV12-4, with TRBD1 matching over 9 bases. V lost 3 bases and J lost 6; bases outside the gene matches: 6. The CDR3 is 15 residues long. DNA of the CDR3: TGTGCCAGCAGTTTTGGCGGGACAGGGTCAAACATTCAGTACTTC. Translated, it gives CASSFGGTGSNIQYF.

The V and J genes are TRBV24-1 and TRBJ2-5, with D perhaps matching TRBD2 (6 bases). The CDR3 is 13 amino acids. V gave up 6 bases and J gave up 3 bases, with 10 bases separating them. Germline CDR1 KGHDR, CDR2 SFDVKD. The CDR3: CATSSAGKETQYF. The CDR3 nucleotides are TGTGCCACCAGTTCGGCGGGGAAAGAGACCCAGTACTTC.

V is TRBV29-1 and J is TRBJ1-3; D perhaps matches TRBD1 (5 bases). Trimming took 4 bases from V and 9 from J, leaving 16 bases between them. There are 13 residues in the CDR3. The germline V gene has CDR1 SQVTM and CDR2 ANQGSEA. DNA of the CDR3: TGCAGCGTTGGACAGCTAGACGGGGGCACCATATATTTT. Protein product: CSVGQLDGGTIYF.

The chain employs TRBV27 and TRBJ2-7, with TRBD1 identical over 7 bases. The junction had 12 bases not matched to a gene; V was cut back by 2 bases and J by 5 bases. Germline V gene data show CDR1 as MNHEY and CDR2 as SMNVEV (reference sequence). The CDR3 spans 16 residues. DNA for the CDR3: TGTGCCAGCAGTTTAAGTTTTTCGAGGGGGCGAGACGAGCAGTACTTC. This encodes CASSLSFSRGRDEQYF.

The gene calls are TRBV6-5 and TRBJ1-1; 7 bases line up with TRBD1. Germline V lookup: CDR1 MNHEY, CDR2 SVGAGI. CDR3 length equals 16 residues. Germline trimming cut 4 bases from V and 1 base from J; bases unmatched to any gene: 9. CDR3 bases: TGTGCCAGCAGTTGGGAAAGACAGGGATCGAACACTGAAGCTTTCTTT. As protein: CASSWERQGSNTEAFF.

The rearrangement joins TRBV5-1 to TRBJ1-1; TRBD1 agrees at 11 bases. V was clipped by 5 bases and J by 0 bases; unmatched bases: 6. Germline loops: CDR1 SGHRS, CDR2 YFSETQ. The length of the CDR3 is 16 residues. The CDR3 protein is CASSADRGLMNTEAFF. DNA for the CDR3: TGCGCCAGCAGTGCGGACAGGGGGCTAATGAACACTGAAGCTTTCTTT.

This chain links TRBV7-6 with TRBJ2-1; D is uncertain. The CDR3 spans 23 residues. Germline loops: CDR1 SGHVS, CDR2 FNYEAQ. Trimming took 5 bases from V and 0 from J, leaving 35 bases between them. CDR3 sequence: CASSTLIRASFRKTASSYNEQFF. CDR3 nucleotides: TGTGCCAGCAGCACTCTGATCCGTGCATCATTCAGGAAGACCGCCAGCTCCTACAATGAGCAGTTCTTC.

The chain links TRBV28 to TRBJ1-1; TRBD1 aligns across 9 bases. Germline V gene sequence: CDR1 MDHEN, CDR2 SYDVKM. Unmatched junction bases numbered 6, after V lost 6 bases and J lost 1 base. The CDR3 extends over 15 amino acids. The CDR3 loop is CASRQTGGGNTEAFF. CDR3 coding DNA: TGTGCCAGCAGACAGACAGGGGGAGGGAACACTGAAGCTTTCTTT.